This T cell receptor (beta chain) comes out of a study of CD8 T cells in ankylosing spondylitis. The CDR3 consists of 14 residues. Per germline, CDR1 SGHRS and CDR2 YFSETQ. V was clipped by 4 bases and J by 5 bases; unmatched bases: 6. Findings and caveats of the study: A TCR beta motif of 8 or 9 highly homologous variants appeared characteristic of ankylosing spondylitis blood. Some motif variants had been reported before (in reactive arthritis synovial fluid and blood).

Via MiXCR, TCRdb re-called the 5' RACE reads, giving one row per CDR3 protein. The table includes under 300,000 distinct CDR3 sequences, 18% detected once. This clonotype was detected only a few times. Its antigen is unknown. Sample: blood, either unsorted or a sorted T cell fraction (not recorded which). The TCR sequence derives from a male donor with ankylosing spondylitis or in good health (not recorded which). The gene calls are TRBV5-1 and TRBJ2-7, with 10 bases fitting TRBD2. The DNA for the CDR3 is TGCGCCAGCAGCGACGGGACTAGCGACCACGAGCAGTACTTC. It specifies CASSDGTSDHEQYF.